The 13 T cell receptor beta chains below come from one sample, sequenced in a study of blood T cell repertoires in COVID-19. Generated by immunoSEQ multiplex PCR, the TCRdb table keeps only in-frame clones and is missing some. The table records about 63,000 clones, about 86% of them present only once. Sequences were obtained from peripheral blood. All receptors derive from a human donor in a cohort sampled during active COVID-19.

The chain couples TRBV7-3 to TRBJ2-7, with D maybe TRBD2 (6 bases). The V end was cut by 2 bases, the J end by 3 bases, with 8 bases between. The CDR3 length is 13 residues. The V gene's germline CDR1 is SGHTA and CDR2 FQGTGA. The CDR3 DNA sequence: TGTGCCAGCAGCTTATGGCGGGGCTACGAGCAGTACTTC. It codes for CASSLWRGYEQYF.

V and J are TRBV5-1 and TRBJ1-1, with TRBD1 matching 9 bases. The CDR3 consists of 16 residues. Trimming cost V 4 bases and J 4 bases; bases outside gene matches: 11. Looked up from germline, CDR1 is SGHRS and CDR2 is YFSETQ. The chain's CDR3 is CASSKGRWGQGTEAFF. CDR3 bases: TGCGCCAGCAGCAAGGGTCGGTGGGGACAGGGCACTGAAGCTTTCTTT.

The V and J genes are TRBV15 and TRBJ2-7; D call uncertain. Trimming shortened V by 2 bases and J by 2 bases, and 13 bases separated the two germline ends. The CDR3 length is 15 residues. The germline V gene encodes CDR1 LNHNV and CDR2 YYDKDF (reference sequence). The CDR3 DNA is TGTGCCACCAGCAGATCCTCAGACGGAGCCTACGAGCAGTACTTC. Translated: CATSRSSDGAYEQYF.

Of note for this clone: At one end, the junction sequence differs from germline, possibly due to a read error. The chain is built from TRBV7-2 and TRBJ2-1, with TRBD2 matching 9 bases. CDR3 length: 15 amino acids. Germline CDR1 reads SGHTA; CDR2 reads FQGNSA. CDR3 sequence reads: CASSLGGGGALRLLF. In nucleotides, the CDR3 is TGTGCCAGCAGCTTGGGTGGCGGGGGGGCCCTCCGTCTGCTCTTC.

This sequence joins TRBV30 and TRBJ1-2; D is possibly TRBD1 (5 bases). Germline values: CDR1 GTSNPN, CDR2 SVGIG (reference sequence). CDR3 length: 13 residues. With 5 bases removed from V and 6 bases from J, the gap between germline ends came to 16 bases. DNA of the CDR3: TGTGCCTGGGAGCGGGGGTCGCGCGATGGCTACACCTTC. This translates into CAWERGSRDGYTF. The complete variable domain, with remaining parts taken from reference TRBV30 and TRBJ1-2, reads SQTIHQWPATLVQPVGSPLSLECTVEGTSNPNLYWYRQAAGRGLQLLFYSVGIGQISSEVPQNLSASRPQDRQFILSSKKLLLSDSGFYLCAWERGSRDGYTFGSGTRLTVV.

This chain uses TRBV19 with TRBJ1-5, with 8 bases aligning to TRBD1. CDR3 size: 14 residues. The trim removed 7 bases at V and 6 bases at J, leaving 8 bases unmatched. CDR1 is LNHDA, CDR2 SQIVND, per germline (reference sequence). The CDR3 spells CASIIRQGAQPQHF. In DNA, the CDR3 is TGTGCCAGTATCATCAGGCAGGGGGCTCAGCCCCAGCATTTT.

The V call is TRBV6-2 or TRBV6-3, the J call TRBJ1-2, with D unresolved. Per germline, CDR1 MNHEY and CDR2 SVGEGT. V was cut by 5 bases and J by 5 bases, with 18 bases left in between. CDR3 length equals 15 residues. The CDR3 loop reads CASSTPFGGEYGYTF. CDR3 sequence (DNA): TGTGCCAGCAGTACCCCCTTTGGCGGGGAATATGGCTACACCTTC.

This chain uses TRBV4-3 with TRBJ2-7, with a tentative D call TRBD2 (5 bases). The CDR3 contains 15 residues. The V and J ends lost 1 base and 3 bases respectively, with 13 bases between them. CDR1 is LGHNA, CDR2 YSLEER, per germline. The CDR3 here is CASSQGVGLNYEQYF. For the CDR3, the DNA is TGCGCCAGCAGCCAAGGGGTTGGACTCAACTACGAGCAGTACTTC.

V gene TRBV6-5 combines with J gene TRBJ1-2; D remains unclear. The CDR3 loop spans 12 amino acids. Trimming stripped 8 bases from V and 8 bases from J, with 15 bases between. Germline V gene lookup returns CDR1 MNHEY and CDR2 SVGAGI. In DNA form, the CDR3 reads TGTGCCAGCGGAAGTGGGTTCAGGGGCTACACCTTC. Translated, it gives CASGSGFRGYTF.

This rearrangement joins TRBV6-2 or TRBV6-3 to TRBJ1-6; D perhaps matches TRBD1 (5 bases). The CDR3 has 14 residues. Germline CDR1 is MNHEY and CDR2 is SVGEGT. The germline V and J ends were trimmed by 2 bases and 8 bases, with 10 bases remaining between them. The CDR3 reads CASSYGRVDSPLHF. The CDR3 region has the DNA TGTGCCAGCAGTTACGGCAGGGTGGATTCACCCCTCCACTTT.

This chain uses TRBV19 with TRBJ2-7; 10 bases agree with TRBD2. CDR1 is LNHDA, CDR2 SQIVND, per germline (reference sequence). CDR3 length equals 16 residues. Trimming at V came to 3 bases and at J to 4 bases, leaving 9 bases not matched to a gene. CDR3 DNA: TGTGCCAGTAGTATTTCCCTAGCGGGAGATTTATACGAGCAGTACTTC. Its translation: CASSISLAGDLYEQYF.

The J gene is TRBJ1-5, the V gene TRBV18, with D perhaps matching TRBD1 (6 bases). CDR1 and CDR2 (germline): KGHSH, LQKENI. V dropped 3 bases and J dropped 4 bases, with 7 bases sitting between them. This CDR3 has 13 amino acids. CDR3 sequence: CASSPDRNQPQHF. CDR3 coding DNA: TGTGCCAGCTCACCCGACAGGAATCAGCCCCAGCATTTT.

The CDR3 nucleotides are TGTGCCAGCAGCCGAATGGGACAGGGGGCTCTTTTGAGCACTGAAGCTTTCTTT. It translates to CASSRMGQGALLSTEAFF. V is TRBV6-2 or TRBV6-3 and J is TRBJ1-1; 12 bases align to TRBD1. Germline lookup yields CDR1 MNHEY and CDR2 SVGEGT. The ends lost 6 bases at V and 4 bases at J; junction bases unmatched: 15. The CDR3 has 18 amino acids.